This TCR beta chain was identified in a study of cytomegalovirus exposure and HLA in healthy donors. Amplification used 60 Vbeta primers and 13 Jbeta primers. Measured with immunoSEQ multiplex PCR; TCRdb has only the in-frame clones, and not every one. Found here are 100,000 to 150,000 clones, 74% of them singletons; the top ten hold 4% to 5%. Per the germline V gene, CDR1 is MGHDK and CDR2 is SYGVNS. The V end lost 6 bases, the J end lost 8 bases, and 13 bases lay between the germline ends. The CDR3 runs 12 residues. This chain connects TRBV25-1 to TRBJ1-2; D remains unclear. Source material: PBMCs. The source of this sequence is a woman between 50 and 59 years old in good health and CMV-seropositive. In DNA, the CDR3 is TGTGCCAGCAGGGTCTCCTCCGGGGGCTACACCTTC. This sequence encodes CASRVSSGGYTF.